This T cell receptor beta chain was documented in a study of blood T cells in healthy people across ages. The trim removed 3 bases at V and 0 bases at J, leaving 8 bases unmatched. Looked up from germline, CDR1 is LGHNA and CDR2 is YNFKEQ. CDR3 length: 17 amino acids. Collection of ten milliliters of peripheral blood was performed for each donor. For the second PCR, which ran for roughly 7 to 11 cycles, a sample-barcoded 5' primer and a J-beta primer mix were used. TCRdb independently ran MiXCR on the 5' RACE reads; one entry per CDR3 protein. This table holds approximately 780,000 distinct CDR3 sequences, roughly 26% found once. These data were also reused for a study on T cells of mothers and their children. That publication notes: Amplification in the second PCR used the M1S primer, which added sample barcodes and 2-4 random nucleotides. Each child contributed some 3 million TCR beta CDR3 reads, while each mother contributed over 9 million. TCR recombination output is shaped by thymic selection similarly in related and unrelated pairs.

This chain connects TRBV4-2 to TRBJ2-7; 10 nucleotides align to TRBD2. The sequencing input was blood. The source of this sequence is a boy younger than 18 in good health. CDR3 nucleotides: TGTGCCAGCAGCCAGGCTAGCGGGGGCCAGAGCTCCTACGAGCAGTACTTC. This translates into CASSQASGGQSSYEQYF.